This T cell receptor (beta chain) was documented in a study of regulatory T cells in long-lasting Graves disease. The CDR3 has 14 residues. Germline loops: CDR1 MNHEY, CDR2 SVGEGT. V lost 8 bases and J 0 bases, leaving 10 bases between the germline ends. Time point specified: persistent/refractory GD, antithyroid drugs over 5 years with positive TRAb. PBMC RNA served as the TCR library source. HTBI primers from iRepertoire and Arm-PCR of CDR3 regions yielded the TCR beta libraries. TCRdb redid the calling of the multiplex PCR reads with MiXCR, one entry per CDR3 protein. Among about 470,000 distinct CDR3 sequences listed, around 20% were seen once.

The source was peripheral blood mononuclear cells (PBMCs), collected when the disease was refractory, from a patient treated with antithyroid drugs. The V and J genes are TRBV6-2 or TRBV6-3 and TRBJ2-2; D is unresolved. This clonotype was obtained from a female donor with Graves disease. The CDR3 region is CASARRSNTGELFF. The CDR3 coding sequence is TGTGCCAGCGCGCGTCGATCGAACACCGGGGAGCTGTTTTTT.